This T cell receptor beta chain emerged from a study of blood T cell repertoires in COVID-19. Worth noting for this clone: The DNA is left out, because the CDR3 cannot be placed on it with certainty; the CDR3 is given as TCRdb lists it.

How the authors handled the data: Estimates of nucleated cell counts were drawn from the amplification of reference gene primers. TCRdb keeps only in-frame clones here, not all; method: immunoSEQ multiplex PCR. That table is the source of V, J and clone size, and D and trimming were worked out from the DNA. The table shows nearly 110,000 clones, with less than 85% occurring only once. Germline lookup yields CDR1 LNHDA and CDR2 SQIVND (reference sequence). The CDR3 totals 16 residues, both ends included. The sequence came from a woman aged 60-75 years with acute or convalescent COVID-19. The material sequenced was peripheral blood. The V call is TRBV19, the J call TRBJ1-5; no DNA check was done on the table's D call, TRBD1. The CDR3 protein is CASSIHSGQGSQPQHF.